This T cell receptor (beta chain) was found in a study of blood T cell repertoires in COVID-19. The protocol was immunoSEQ multiplex PCR, while the TCRdb copy is restricted to in-frame clones and leaves out a portion. This sample has over 100,000 clones, with around four fifths found just once. The trim removed 6 bases at V and 4 bases at J, leaving 14 bases unmatched. The CDR3 is 16 amino acids. CDR1 is MDHEN, CDR2 SYDVKM, per germline. This clone has a handful of counts. The clonotype originates from a woman aged 70 to 79 with acute or convalescent COVID-19. The sequenced material came from peripheral blood. The V and J genes are TRBV28 and TRBJ1-1; 7 bases map to TRBD1. The CDR3 sequence is CASREPGQPFVTEAFF. The DNA for the CDR3 is TGTGCCAGCAGGGAACCGGGACAGCCCTTTGTCACTGAAGCTTTCTTT.